This T cell receptor beta chain derives from a study of blood T cell repertoires in COVID-19. Whole-study context: Whether acute or convalescent, the COVID-19 samples came from the United States, Italy and Spain. T cells, B-cell-depleted T cells, or PBMCs provided the cDNA or gDNA that served as material.

Here immunoSEQ multiplex PCR was the method, and the copy in TCRdb shows in-frame clones only, minus some. The table has 65,000 to 95,000 clones, about 70% seen once. The CDR3 is 12 amino acids. Germline V gene data show CDR1 as SGHDT and CDR2 as YYEEEE. V lost 4 bases and J lost 5, with 10 bases in between. This clone is labeled medium-sized. The genes are TRBV5-6 and TRBJ2-7, with a possible D match to TRBD2 (6 bases). The sequencing input was peripheral blood. The TCR originated in a man aged 45-65 years with active or convalescent COVID-19. CDR3 sequence: CASSVEGNEQYF. The CDR3 DNA reads TGTGCCAGCAGCGTGGAGGGGAACGAGCAGTACTTC.